The 25 T cell receptor beta chains in this list originate from one sample, sequenced in a study of control samples from healthy donors and cancer patients. Using immunoSEQ multiplex PCR, the repertoire was profiled, and TCRdb retains in-frame clones only, with some absent. The table records roughly 98,000 clones, just over 90% of them present only once. The specimen was blood. These receptors all come from a man between 18 and 35 years old in good health.

This clone appeared a single time. The genes are TRBV2 and TRBJ2-7, with unresolved D. Germline V lookup: CDR1 SNHLY, CDR2 FYNNEI. V was clipped by 10 bases and J by 1 base, with 17 bases between them. This CDR3 has 14 residues. In nucleotides, the CDR3 is TGTGCCATCGCGCCCCCGGCGGATTCCTACGAGCAGTACTTC. This sequence encodes CAIAPPADSYEQYF.

V usage is TRBV6-4 and J usage is TRBJ1-5; the D gene is possibly TRBD1 (5 bases). CDR3 length: 13 amino acids. V was shortened by 8 bases and J by 0 bases, with 8 bases between the two germline ends. The V gene's germline CDR1 is MRHNA and CDR2 SNTAGT. The CDR3 region is CASSTDSNQPQHF. DNA of the CDR3: TGTGCCAGCTCGACAGATAGCAATCAGCCCCAGCATTTT.

The genes are TRBV10-3 and TRBJ1-5, with D perhaps matching TRBD1 (6 bases). The CDR3 spans 14 residues. Germline CDR1 reads ENHRY; CDR2 reads SYGVKD. The V and J ends lost 6 bases and 6 bases respectively, with 15 bases between them. The CDR3 sequence is CAIRARGCCQPQHF. The CDR3 coding sequence is TGTGCCATCAGGGCCAGGGGTTGTTGTCAGCCCCAGCATTTT.

The chain has TRBV5-5 and TRBJ1-2; no clear D gene. V was clipped by 0 bases and J by 4 bases, with 16 bases between them. This CDR3 spans 16 amino acids. Germline V gene sequence: CDR1 SGHKS, CDR2 YYEKEE (reference sequence). In DNA form, the CDR3 reads TGTGCCAGCAGCTTGGGGGCGGAGCAACTGGGCTATGGCTACACCTTC. Protein: CASSLGAEQLGYGYTF.

The gene calls are TRBV9 and TRBJ2-2; D is uncertain. V was pared by 7 bases and J by 1 base, with 2 bases between. From germline, CDR1 is SGDLS and CDR2 YYNGEE. This CDR3 is 11 amino acids long. The DNA for the CDR3 is TGTGCCAGCCGGAACACCGGGGAGCTGTTTTTT. It yields the protein CASRNTGELFF.

This clone has a single count. The rearrangement joins TRBV2 to TRBJ1-3, with no clear D. V lost 1 base, J lost 5 bases, and 6 bases lay in between. The CDR3 runs 13 residues. Germline V gene lookup returns CDR1 SNHLY and CDR2 FYNNEI. The chain's CDR3 is CASSEDRRNTIYF. The DNA for the CDR3 is TGTGCCAGCAGTGAAGACCGTCGAAACACCATATATTTT. Full variable domain (rest looked up from reference TRBV2 and TRBJ1-3): EPEVTQTPSHQVTQMGQEVILRCVPISNHLYFYWYRQILGQKVEFLVSFYNNEISEKSEIFDDQFSVERPDGSNFTLKIRSTKLEDSAMYFCASSEDRRNTIYFGEGSWLTVV.

The CDR3 sequence: CASQRGGGSYEQYF. The CDR3 nucleotides read TGCGCCAGCCAAAGGGGTGGGGGGAGCTACGAGCAGTACTTC. The rearrangement joins TRBV5-1 to TRBJ2-7, with D perhaps TRBD2 (6 bases). Germline values: CDR1 SGHRS, CDR2 YFSETQ. The V end was cut by 7 bases, the J end by 3 bases, with 17 bases between. The CDR3 runs to 14 residues.

This chain connects TRBV19 to TRBJ1-1; D not resolved. This CDR3 spans 14 amino acids. Germline CDR1 LNHDA, CDR2 SQIVND (reference sequence). With 4 bases removed from V and 6 bases from J, the gap between germline ends came to 15 bases. This CDR3 reads CASSSLRDIAEAFF. The CDR3 nucleotides read TGTGCCAGTAGTAGTTTGCGGGATATCGCTGAAGCTTTCTTT.

The chain couples TRBV14 to TRBJ2-5; TRBD1 agrees at 9 bases. J gave up 4 bases and V 3 bases, and 9 bases lay outside the gene matches. The CDR3 covers 16 residues. From germline, CDR1 is SGHDN and CDR2 FVKESK. In DNA, the CDR3 is TGTGCCAGCAGCCACTCGGACAGGGGAAAGTCAGAGACCCAGTACTTC. Residues: CASSHSDRGKSETQYF.

The chain carries TRBV11-2 and TRBJ1-2; D gene ambiguous. The CDR3 runs 15 residues. Germline values: CDR1 SGHAT, CDR2 FQNNGV. The V end was cut by 2 bases, the J end by 5 bases, with 15 bases between. The CDR3 nucleotides are TGTGCCAGCAGCTTAACTCGGGGATCGGGTTATGGCTACACCTTC. Its protein is CASSLTRGSGYGYTF.

The chain uses TRBV29-1 and TRBJ1-2; 9 bases map to TRBD1. The CDR3 runs 10 residues. Germline-derived CDR1 and CDR2 are SQVTM and ANQGSEA. With V trimmed by 7 bases and J by 11 bases, 5 bases remained unmatched. Here the CDR3 reads CSALTGGYTF. The CDR3 nucleotides read TGCAGCGCCCTGACAGGGGGGTACACCTTC.

The chain carries TRBV13 and TRBJ1-2, with 9 bases identical to TRBD1. This CDR3 has 15 residues. The germline V gene encodes CDR1 PRHDT and CDR2 FYEKMQ (reference sequence). V gave up 3 bases and J gave up 8 bases; unmatched junction bases: 10. The CDR3 spells CASSLGTGHQSGYTF. The CDR3 DNA reads as TGTGCCAGCAGCTTGGGGACAGGGCACCAATCCGGCTACACCTTC.

This clone was found a few times. This chain connects TRBV5-4 to TRBJ2-6; the D call may be TRBD1 or TRBD2 (7 bases each). The CDR3 extends over 16 amino acids. Germline V lookup: CDR1 SGHNT, CDR2 YYREEE (reference sequence). The ends were cut back, 5 bases at V and 8 bases at J, with 20 bases in the middle. Here the CDR3 DNA reads TGTGCCAGCAGATCGCAGGGGGGGTTTCTGACCAACGTCCTGACTTTC. This translates into CASRSQGGFLTNVLTF.

This chain links TRBV7-9 with TRBJ1-4, with D unresolved. Germline values: CDR1 SEHNR, CDR2 FQNEAQ (reference sequence). This CDR3 has 14 residues. The germline V and J ends were trimmed by 1 base and 5 bases, with 8 bases remaining between them. Here the CDR3 DNA reads TGTGCCAGCAGCTTAGTCGGGAACAATGAAAAACTGTTTTTT. Translating gives CASSLVGNNEKLFF.

J is TRBJ2-5 and V is TRBV9; 11 nucleotides agree with TRBD2. CDR1 is SGDLS, CDR2 YYNGEE, per germline. J was trimmed by 5 bases and V by 4 bases; bases with no gene match: 10. There are 16 residues in the CDR3. CDR3 amino acids: CASSFTYSGRGETQYF. DNA of the CDR3: TGTGCCAGCAGCTTCACCTATAGCGGGAGGGGGGAGACCCAGTACTTC.

This sequence joins TRBV2 and TRBJ1-1; 7 positions match TRBD1. Germline V lookup: CDR1 SNHLY, CDR2 FYNNEI. The junction had 5 bases not matched to a gene; V was cut back by 6 bases and J by 1 base. The CDR3 sequence is 14 residues long. The CDR3 DNA reads TGTGCCAGCAGGAGACAGGGCACGAACACTGAAGCTTTCTTT. This sequence encodes CASRRQGTNTEAFF.

J is TRBJ1-1 and V is TRBV6-5; D is ambiguous. V was trimmed by 8 bases and J by 3 bases, leaving 19 bases between them. Germline V lookup: CDR1 MNHEY, CDR2 SVGAGI. The CDR3 loop spans 15 amino acids. The CDR3 is CASLPAPELDTEAFF. CDR3 bases: TGTGCCAGCCTTCCCGCCCCCGAGTTGGACACTGAAGCTTTCTTT.

V usage is TRBV7-8 and J usage is TRBJ1-5; no reliable D call. Between the trimmed V and J ends, which lost 10 bases and 1 base, there was a span of 11 bases. Germline V gene lookup returns CDR1 SGHVS and CDR2 FQNEAQ. CDR3 length equals 13 residues. Written as DNA, the CDR3 is TGTGCCACTGGGGAATTCAGCAATCAGCCCCAGCATTTT. It is translated as CATGEFSNQPQHF.

The chain recombines TRBV6-4 with TRBJ2-1; 8 bases align to TRBD2. V trimming: 4 bases; J trimming: 8 bases; junction bases outside the gene matches: 7. Germline CDR1 is MRHNA and CDR2 is SNTAGT. The CDR3 covers 14 residues. The CDR3 reads CASSGAGAGDEQFF. The CDR3 DNA sequence: TGTGCCAGCAGTGGAGCGGGAGCGGGGGATGAGCAGTTCTTC.

The chain combines TRBV6-5 with TRBJ2-1; 8 nucleotides align to TRBD1. V lost 9 bases to trimming and J lost 2 bases; unmatched junction nucleotides: 9. The CDR3 totals 15 residues. Germline CDR1 and CDR2: MNHEY and SVGAGI. The CDR3 DNA is TGTGCCAGTTTGATGGGACAGGTGGCCTACAATGAGCAGTTCTTC. Translated, it gives CASLMGQVAYNEQFF.

V and J are TRBV14 and TRBJ1-1, with unresolved D. Trimming took off 4 bases at V and 1 base at J, with 13 bases between the two ends. CDR3 size: 15 residues. CDR1 is SGHDN, CDR2 FVKESK, per germline. The CDR3 here is CASSPLKAGNTEAFF. The CDR3, as DNA: TGTGCCAGCAGCCCTCTAAAGGCAGGGAACACTGAAGCTTTCTTT. Combining the CDR3 with reference TRBV14 and TRBJ1-1 gives the whole variable domain EAGVTQFPSHSVIEKGQTVTLRCDPISGHDNLYWYRRVMGKEIKFLLHFVKESKQDESGMPNNRFLAERTGGTYSTLKVQPAELEDSGVYFCASSPLKAGNTEAFFGQGTRLTVV.

V is TRBV5-1 and J is TRBJ1-4; D is ambiguous. There are 15 residues in the CDR3. V was clipped by 0 bases and J by 7 bases, with 13 bases between them. Germline V gene lookup returns CDR1 SGHRS and CDR2 YFSETQ. CDR3 protein: CASSLDPSAGEKLFF. The CDR3 DNA reads as TGCGCCAGCAGCTTGGACCCCTCGGCAGGTGAAAAACTGTTTTTT.

V and J are TRBV6-6 and TRBJ1-6; D is possibly TRBD1 (6 bases). The CDR3 length is 16 residues. Germline V gene lookup returns CDR1 MNHNY and CDR2 SVGAGI (reference sequence). V was clipped by 3 bases and J by 4 bases, with 13 bases between them. The CDR3 DNA follows: TGTGCCAGCAGTTATATCGGGACACAGTATAATTCACCCCTCCACTTT. Translation: CASSYIGTQYNSPLHF.

The rearrangement links TRBV28 to TRBJ1-6, with TRBD1 matching over 8 bases. Germline CDR1 reads MDHEN; CDR2 reads SYDVKM. This CDR3 is built from 14 residues. J was trimmed by 9 bases and V by 7 bases; bases with no gene match: 8. For the CDR3, the DNA is TGTGCCAGCATGCGGACAGGGTTGAGTTCACCCCTCCACTTT. This sequence encodes CASMRTGLSSPLHF.

The chain uses TRBV18 and TRBJ2-4, with 9 bases aligning to TRBD1. The CDR3 length is 14 residues. The germline CDR1 and CDR2 sequences are KGHSH and LQKENI. V lost 3 bases, J lost 7 bases, and 4 bases stayed unmatched. The chain's CDR3 is CASSPGTGPNIQYF. CDR3 nucleotides: TGTGCCAGCTCACCTGGGACAGGGCCCAACATTCAGTACTTC.